One T cell receptor (beta chain) is described in this entry. This sample was taken from a study of technical replicates of blood from several donors. CDR1 and CDR2 (germline): MNHNY, SVGAGI (reference sequence). V was pared by 5 bases and J by 2 bases, with 5 bases of the junction left unmatched. This CDR3 region has 16 residues. Data came from immunoSEQ multiplex PCR; TCRdb stores just in-frame clones and leaves some out. The sample holds about 56,000 clones, about 94% seen once. The sequence was collected from a human donor in good health. Some clones in this sample may be carry-over from other donors' samples. The specimen sequenced was PBMCs. The genes are TRBV6-6 and TRBJ2-2, with 10 bases lining up with TRBD1. CDR3 coding DNA: TGTGCCAGCAGTATCGGACAGGGGGGAAACACCGGGGAGCTGTTTTTT. It is translated as CASSIGQGGNTGELFF.